Reported below is one T cell receptor beta chain. This clone was seen a few times. What this receptor recognizes is not known. No much larger clone is present one base from it, and per-base qualities are unavailable. The High Capacity cDNA Reverse Transcription Kit was used to reverse transcribe all of the isolated RNA, meaning that expressed TCRB transcripts were what got sequenced. Deep immunoSEQ sequencing was performed on naive, central memory and regulatory T cell samples, with an average of approximately 3.9 million total reads per sample. Sorted cells were lysed in RLT buffer and RNA was extracted with DNase-treated RNeasy Micro or Mini kits, depending on cell number. Each cell subset was processed separately to prevent cross-contamination, with patient and healthy donor samples processed together. The immunoSEQ multiplex PCR was used to amplify TCRB sequences from cDNA, generating 87-bp fragments that spanned the CDR3 region. Sequencing of the amplicons was done on the Illumina HiSeq platform. As for the authors' bioinformatics: PCR bias was computationally corrected using synthetic template baselines, reads within Hamming distance 2 were collapsed, and singletons that could not be merged were discarded. Reads were aligned against IMGT so that V, D and J genes, CDR3 length and insertions or deletions at six rearrangement sites could be assigned. Clonotype counts were normalized to sorted cell number within each subset before computing true diversity and Gini coefficients with the tcR R package. Repertoire sharing was quantified using the overlap coefficient calculated on TCRB nucleotide sequences. The clones in this table, taken by TCRdb from immuneACCESS, are in-frame only. Not every clone is retained; where verified, under half of the shortfall comes from an unresolved V gene, and the cause of the rest is unknown. Clone size and the V and J calls come from that table; the DNA yielded D and trimming. This sample gives about 370,000 clones in total; over 8.5% of them show up just once. The ten biggest clones cover approximately 0.55% of the sample.

This specimen comes from a study of beta chain features in type 1 diabetes (dated by TCRdb to the late 2010s). Notes on the research overall: Mean age, gender distribution, total cell number and subset yield did not differ between patients and healthy donors. A total of over 95,000,000 sorted cells were examined across all samples, and RNA yield correlated strongly with the number of cells per subset. In the study, TCRB repertoires of sorted circulating CD4+ T cell subsets from recently diagnosed type 1 diabetes patients were compared with those of matched healthy donors. Regulatory and stem cell-like memory subsets were obtained from only 8 patients and about 8 healthy donors, while naive and central memory subsets were obtained from all 30 or so donors. Study-level results and caveats: In all four CD4+ subsets, TCRB CDR3 length was moderately but significantly shorter in type 1 diabetes patients. Shorter templates might have been favored by PCR, but patient and control samples were amplified and corrected together, so both groups would have been affected equally by any skew. At VDJ recombination sites, type 1 diabetes patients had fewer insertions and more deleted nucleotides, which implies abnormalities in thymic rearrangement. Only small numbers of individuals were included in the HLA sub-analyses, which left unresolved whether HLA type had any influence on TCRB rearrangement. Sequencing cDNA rather than genomic DNA could over-represent highly expressing activated cells, although activation and CD3 levels did not differ between groups. Naive, central memory and regulatory TCRB repertoires appeared more similar among patients than among healthy donors.

From a lookup of the germline V gene, CDR1 and CDR2 are SGHVS and FNYEAQ. From the cysteine up to the phenylalanine, the CDR3 has a length of 16 residues. The read is trimmed to its CDR3 DNA, 48 bases read in frame from base 1. The germline ends are 15 bases apart after V is trimmed by 5 bases and J by 2 bases. From each donor, a single peripheral blood sample of about 100 mL on average was drawn into heparinised tubes. Using a panel that included CD45RO, CCR7, CD25, CD127, CD95 and CD27, naive, central memory, regulatory and stem cell-like memory CD4+ T cells were sorted on a BD FACSAria II. Purity was above 95% for every sorted population. Right away, PBMCs were isolated by Lymphoprep density gradient centrifugation and were stained directly, with no culture step. To minimize batch effects, samples were stained and sorted in pairs, one healthy donor with one patient per experiment.

This clonotype originated in a man aged 30 to 39 with type 1 diabetes. The chain links TRBV7-6 with TRBJ2-2, with no reliable assignment of the D segment. The sequencing sample was made of central memory CD4+ T cells from blood. The base sequence is TGTGCCAGCAGCCCCCTCCCGACGACCAACACCGGGGAGCTGTTTTTT. It encodes CASSPLPTTNTGELFF. With the rest looked up from the reference TRBV7-6 and TRBJ2-2 genes rather than sequenced, the full variable domain is GAGVSQSPRYKVTKRGQDVALRCDPISGHVSLYWYRQALGQGPEFLTYFNYEAQQDKSGLPNDRFSAERPEGSISTLTIQRTEQRDSAMYRCASSPLPTTNTGELFFGEGSRLTVL.